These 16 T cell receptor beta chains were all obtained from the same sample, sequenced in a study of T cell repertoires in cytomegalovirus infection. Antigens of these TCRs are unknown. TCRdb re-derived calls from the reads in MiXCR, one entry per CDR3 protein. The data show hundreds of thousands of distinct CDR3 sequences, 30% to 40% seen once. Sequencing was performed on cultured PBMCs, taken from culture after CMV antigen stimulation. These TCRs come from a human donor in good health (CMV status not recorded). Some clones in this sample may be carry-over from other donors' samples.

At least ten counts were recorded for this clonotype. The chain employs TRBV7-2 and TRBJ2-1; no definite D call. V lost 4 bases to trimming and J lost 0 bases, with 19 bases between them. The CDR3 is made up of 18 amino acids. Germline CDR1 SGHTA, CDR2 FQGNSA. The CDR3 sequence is CASSYDSSSVSSYNEQFF. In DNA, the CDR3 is TGTGCCAGCAGCTACGACTCCTCAAGCGTTAGCTCCTACAATGAGCAGTTCTTC.

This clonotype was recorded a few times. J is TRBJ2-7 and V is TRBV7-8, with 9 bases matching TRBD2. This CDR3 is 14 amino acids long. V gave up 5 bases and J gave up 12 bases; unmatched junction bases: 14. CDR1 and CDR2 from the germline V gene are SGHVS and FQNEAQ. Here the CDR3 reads CASSLGLASYESYF. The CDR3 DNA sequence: TGTGCCAGCAGCCTGGGACTAGCATCCTACGAGTCGTACTTC.

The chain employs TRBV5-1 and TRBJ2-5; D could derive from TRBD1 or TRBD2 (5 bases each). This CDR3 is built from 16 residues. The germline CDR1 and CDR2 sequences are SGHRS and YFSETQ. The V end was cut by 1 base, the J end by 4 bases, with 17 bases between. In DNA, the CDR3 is TGCGCCAGCAGCTTGACGATGGGGGTTCAACGAGAGACCCAGTACTTC. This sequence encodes CASSLTMGVQRETQYF.

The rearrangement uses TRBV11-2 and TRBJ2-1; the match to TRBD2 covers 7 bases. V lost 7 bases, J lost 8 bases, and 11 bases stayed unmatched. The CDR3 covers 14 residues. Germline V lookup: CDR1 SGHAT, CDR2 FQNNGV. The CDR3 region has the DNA TGTGCCAGCAACCGACAAGGCCGGGGGGATGAGCAGTTCTTC. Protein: CASNRQGRGDEQFF.

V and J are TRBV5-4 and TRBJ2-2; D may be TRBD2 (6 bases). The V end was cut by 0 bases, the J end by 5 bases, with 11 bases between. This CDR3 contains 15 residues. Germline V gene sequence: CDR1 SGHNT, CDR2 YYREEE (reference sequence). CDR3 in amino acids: CASSLVGTQTGELFF. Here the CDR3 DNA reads TGTGCCAGCAGCTTGGTTGGGACTCAGACCGGGGAGCTGTTTTTT.

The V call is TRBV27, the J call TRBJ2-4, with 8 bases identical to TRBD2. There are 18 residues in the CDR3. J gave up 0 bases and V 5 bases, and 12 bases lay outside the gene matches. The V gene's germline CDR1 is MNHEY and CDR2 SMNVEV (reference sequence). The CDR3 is CASSLRLTSGKAKNIQYF. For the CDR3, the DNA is TGTGCCAGCAGTCTACGCCTTACTAGCGGAAAAGCCAAAAACATTCAGTACTTC.

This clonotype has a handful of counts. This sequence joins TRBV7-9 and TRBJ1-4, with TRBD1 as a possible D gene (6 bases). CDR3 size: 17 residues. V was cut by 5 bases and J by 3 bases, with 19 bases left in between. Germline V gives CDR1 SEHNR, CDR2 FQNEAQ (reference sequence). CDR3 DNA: TGTGCCAGCAGCCCTGCCGGGACAAGCAAACCTAATGAAAAACTGTTTTTT. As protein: CASSPAGTSKPNEKLFF. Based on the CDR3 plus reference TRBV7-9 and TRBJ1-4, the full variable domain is DTGVSQNPRHKITKRGQNVTFRCDPISEHNRLYWYRQTLGQGPEFLTYFQNEAQLEKSRLLSDRFSAERPKGSFSTLEIQRTEQGDSAMYLCASSPAGTSKPNEKLFFGSGTQLSVL.

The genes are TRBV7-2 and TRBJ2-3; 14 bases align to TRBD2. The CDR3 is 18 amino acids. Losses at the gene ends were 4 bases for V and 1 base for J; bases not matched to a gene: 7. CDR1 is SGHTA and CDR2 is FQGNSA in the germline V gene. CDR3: CASSSRPGLAGGTDTQYF. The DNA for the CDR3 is TGTGCCAGCAGCTCTAGACCGGGACTAGCGGGGGGCACAGATACGCAGTATTTT.

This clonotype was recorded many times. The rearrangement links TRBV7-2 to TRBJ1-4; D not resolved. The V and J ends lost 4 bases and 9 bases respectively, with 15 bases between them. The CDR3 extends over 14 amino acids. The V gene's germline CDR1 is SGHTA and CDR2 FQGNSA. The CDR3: CASSSYGPDKKLFF. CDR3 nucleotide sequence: TGTGCCAGCAGCTCTTACGGACCGGATAAAAAACTGTTTTTT. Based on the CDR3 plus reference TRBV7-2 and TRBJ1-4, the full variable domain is GAGVSQSPSNKVTEKGKDVELRCDPISGHTALYWYRQSLGQGLEFLIYFQGNSAPDKSGLPSDRFSAERTGGSVSTLTIQRTQQEDSAVYLCASSSYGPDKKLFFGSGTQLSVL.

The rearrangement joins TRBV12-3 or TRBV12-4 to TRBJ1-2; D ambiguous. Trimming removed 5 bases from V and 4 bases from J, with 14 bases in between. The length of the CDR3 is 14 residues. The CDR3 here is CASSPYDGFYGYTF. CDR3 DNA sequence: TGTGCCAGCAGTCCCTATGACGGATTCTATGGCTACACCTTC.

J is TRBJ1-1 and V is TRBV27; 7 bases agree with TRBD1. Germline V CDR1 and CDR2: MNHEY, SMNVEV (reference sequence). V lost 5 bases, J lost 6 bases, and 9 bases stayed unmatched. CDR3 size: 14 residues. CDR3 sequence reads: CASSAYRGSAEAFF. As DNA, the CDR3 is TGTGCCAGCAGTGCCTACAGGGGTTCTGCTGAAGCTTTCTTT.

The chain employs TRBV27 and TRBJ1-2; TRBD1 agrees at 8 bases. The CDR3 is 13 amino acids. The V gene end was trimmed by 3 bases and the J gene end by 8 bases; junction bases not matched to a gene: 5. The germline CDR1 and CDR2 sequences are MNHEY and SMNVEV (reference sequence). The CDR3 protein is CASSLDRAGGYTF. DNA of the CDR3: TGTGCCAGCAGTTTGGACAGGGCCGGGGGCTACACCTTC.

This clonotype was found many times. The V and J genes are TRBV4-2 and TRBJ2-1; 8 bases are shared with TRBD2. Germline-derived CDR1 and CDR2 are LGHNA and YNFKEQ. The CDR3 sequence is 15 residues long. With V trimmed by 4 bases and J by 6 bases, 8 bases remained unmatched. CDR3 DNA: TGTGCCAGCAGCCCGAGCGGGAGCGGACTCAATGAGCAGTTCTTC. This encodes CASSPSGSGLNEQFF.

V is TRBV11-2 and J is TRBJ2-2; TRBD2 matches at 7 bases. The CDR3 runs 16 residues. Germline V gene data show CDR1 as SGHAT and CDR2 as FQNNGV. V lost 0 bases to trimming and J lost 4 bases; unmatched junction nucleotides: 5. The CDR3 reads CASSLDAGVSTGELFF. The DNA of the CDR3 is TGTGCCAGCAGCTTAGACGCGGGAGTCAGCACCGGGGAGCTGTTTTTT.

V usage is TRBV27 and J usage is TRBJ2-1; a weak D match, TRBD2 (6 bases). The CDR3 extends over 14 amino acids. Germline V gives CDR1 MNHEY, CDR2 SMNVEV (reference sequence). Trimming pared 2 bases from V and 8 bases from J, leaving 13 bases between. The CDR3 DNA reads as TGTGCCAGCAGTTTAAGCGGGTCAGCGGATGAGCAGTTCTTC. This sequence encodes CASSLSGSADEQFF.

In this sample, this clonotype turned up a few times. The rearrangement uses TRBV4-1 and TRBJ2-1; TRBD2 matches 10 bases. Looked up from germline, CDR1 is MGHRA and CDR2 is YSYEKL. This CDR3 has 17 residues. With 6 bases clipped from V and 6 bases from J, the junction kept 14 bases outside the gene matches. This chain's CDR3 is CASSYRSAGGPVNEQFF. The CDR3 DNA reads TGCGCCAGCAGTTACAGATCAGCGGGAGGGCCGGTCAATGAGCAGTTCTTC.